The 5 T cell receptor beta chains reported below all come from one sample, sequenced in a study of cytomegalovirus exposure and HLA in healthy donors. Researchers ran the PCR with 60 Vbeta and 13 Jbeta primers. The table came from immunoSEQ multiplex PCR; TCRdb's copy has only in-frame clones and leaves some out. The table has under 150,000 clones, nearly 65% seen once. The sample was PBMCs. All receptors come from a man aged 35-49 years in good health and CMV-seropositive.

This clone was seen only once. The V call is TRBV18, the J call TRBJ2-5; D not resolved. The CDR3 totals 13 residues. V gave up 3 bases and J gave up 5 bases, with 10 bases separating them. The germline CDR1 and CDR2 sequences are KGHSH and LQKENI. The chain's CDR3 is CASSPARQETQYF. DNA of the CDR3: TGTGCCAGCTCACCGGCACGTCAGGAGACCCAGTACTTC.

The rearrangement uses TRBV6-6 and TRBJ1-1, with D possibly matching TRBD1 (5 bases). The germline V gene encodes CDR1 MNHNY and CDR2 SVGAGI (reference sequence). The CDR3 length is 15 residues. V lost 2 bases to trimming and J lost 10 bases, with 20 bases between them. CDR3 sequence reads: CASSYPGSVGGTAFF. In DNA form, the CDR3 reads TGTGCCAGCAGTTACCCGGGGTCAGTAGGAGGGACAGCTTTCTTT.

The genes are TRBV6-5 and TRBJ2-1; TRBD2 aligns across 9 bases. The trim removed 8 bases at V and 5 bases at J, leaving 7 bases unmatched. The CDR3 contains 14 residues. The germline V gene has CDR1 MNHEY and CDR2 SVGAGI. CDR3 protein: CASGTSGSNNEQFF. As DNA, the CDR3 is TGTGCCAGCGGAACTAGCGGGTCGAACAATGAGCAGTTCTTC.

The V and J genes are TRBV18 and TRBJ2-3; D call uncertain. CDR1 and CDR2 (germline): KGHSH, LQKENI. CDR3 length equals 13 residues. V was cut by 1 base and J by 2 bases, with 4 bases left in between. The CDR3 coding sequence is TGTGCCAGCTCACCACTCGTCACAGATACGCAGTATTTT. Protein product: CASSPLVTDTQYF. The variable domain in full, completed from reference TRBV18 and TRBJ2-3, reads NAGVMQNPRHLVRRRGQEARLRCSPMKGHSHVYWYRQLPEEGLKFMVYLQKENIIDESGMPKERFSAEFPKEGPSILRIQQVVRGDSAAYFCASSPLVTDTQYFGPGTRLTVL.

This clone was counted between two and nine times. The J gene is TRBJ2-1, the V gene TRBV5-1, with D unclear. In germline, CDR1 is SGHRS, CDR2 YFSETQ. Between the trimmed V and J ends, which lost 0 bases and 8 bases, there was a span of 9 bases. The CDR3 has 13 residues. In nucleotides, the CDR3 is TGCGCCAGCAGCTTGGTTGGGCCCGATGAGCAGTTCTTC. Its translation: CASSLVGPDEQFF.